This TCR beta chain was retrieved from a study of PD-1 blockade in classical Hodgkin lymphoma. Time point described: cycle 4 day 1 (C4D1), after five to seven weeks of nivolumab. Relapses following autologous stem cell transplantation were seen in all patients, with brentuximab vedotin exposure varying. Thawed PBMCs underwent magnetic negative selection to yield purified CD4+ T cells. The assay was immunoSEQ multiplex PCR, and TCRdb's table has in-frame clones only and misses some. The repertoire holds tens of thousands of clones, with over 80% as singletons. Germline assignment: CDR1 SGHVS and CDR2 FQNEAQ. The CDR3 is 16 residues long. J lost 3 bases, V lost 5 bases, and 10 bases had no gene match.

The sequence was obtained from a human donor with classical Hodgkin lymphoma. The chain couples TRBV7-8 to TRBJ1-2, with 9 bases matching TRBD1. The sequencing here drew on CD4+ T cells from blood, taken before the fourth cycle of nivolumab. DNA of the CDR3: TGTGCCAGCAGCCTGACCACGGACAGGGGCGACTATGGCTACACCTTC. Translation gives CASSLTTDRGDYGYTF. The variable domain in full, completed from reference TRBV7-8 and TRBJ1-2, reads GAGVSQSPRYKVAKRGQDVALRCDPISGHVSLFWYQQALGQGPEFLTYFQNEAQLDKSGLPSDRFFAERPEGSVSTLKIQRTQQEDSAVYLCASSLTTDRGDYGYTFGSGTRLTVV.